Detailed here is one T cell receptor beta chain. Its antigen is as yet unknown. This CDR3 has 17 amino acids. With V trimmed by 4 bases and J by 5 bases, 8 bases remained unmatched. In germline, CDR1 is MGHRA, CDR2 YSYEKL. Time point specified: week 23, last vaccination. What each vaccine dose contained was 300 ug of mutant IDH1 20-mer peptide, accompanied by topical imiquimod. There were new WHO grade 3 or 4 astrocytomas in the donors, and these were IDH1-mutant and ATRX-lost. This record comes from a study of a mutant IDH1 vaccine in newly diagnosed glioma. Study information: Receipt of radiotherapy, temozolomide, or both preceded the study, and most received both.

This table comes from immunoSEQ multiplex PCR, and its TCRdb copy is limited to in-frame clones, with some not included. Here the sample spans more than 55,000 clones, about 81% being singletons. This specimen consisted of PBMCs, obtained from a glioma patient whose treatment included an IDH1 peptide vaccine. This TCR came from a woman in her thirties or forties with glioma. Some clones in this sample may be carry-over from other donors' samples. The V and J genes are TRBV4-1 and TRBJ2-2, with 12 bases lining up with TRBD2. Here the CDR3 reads CASSLQTSGGWTGELFF. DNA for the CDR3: TGCGCCAGCAGCCTACAGACTAGCGGGGGCTGGACCGGGGAGCTGTTTTTT.